Shown below are 26 T cell receptor beta chains from a single sample sequenced in a study of read filtering for tumor transcriptome and immune sequencing. Molecular barcoded adaptors covering alpha/delta and beta/gamma chains were used on 400 to 450 ng RNA. TCRdb ran MiXCR on the reads and lists one entry per CDR3 protein. In the table there are some 120,000 distinct CDR3 sequences, 13% of which are singletons. Sample: a population of CD138-negative cells sorted from bone marrow. These receptors originate from a donor aged 40 or older with multiple myeloma.

As concerns this clonotype: A read error may be the cause here, since a much bigger clone is one base away. The rearrangement links TRBV21-1 to TRBJ2-1; the table calls TRBD1, which could not be checked here. TRBV21-1 is tagged as a pseudogene. The CDR3 runs 17 residues. In nucleotides, the CDR3 is TGTGCCAGCAGCAAATGCGGGCGGCAGGGGATCTACGATGAGCAGTTCTTC. Translation: CASSKCGRQGIYDEQFF.

In this sample, this clonotype turned up many times. The chain couples TRBV20-1 to TRBJ2-4; D is tentatively TRBD1 or TRBD2 (5 bases each). Deletions cut 7 bases from V and 4 bases from J, with 14 bases between. Looked up from germline, CDR1 is DFQATT and CDR2 is SNEGSKA (reference sequence). The CDR3 totals 13 residues. As DNA, the CDR3 is TGCAGTGTCCAGCCGGGGCAGAAAAACATTCAGTACTTC. Its protein product is CSVQPGQKNIQYF.

This clonotype was detected many times. The rearrangement uses TRBV7-2 and TRBJ2-1; a weak D match, TRBD2 (6 bases). Germline V gene sequence: CDR1 SGHTA, CDR2 FQGNSA. This CDR3 spans 15 amino acids. V was cut by 1 base and J by 5 bases, with 12 bases left in between. The DNA for the CDR3 is TGTGCCAGCAGCTTAGAAGTGGGAGGCCACAATGAGCAGTTCTTC. It translates to CASSLEVGGHNEQFF.

This clonotype appeared many times. The chain carries TRBV18 and TRBJ2-3; no clear D. The CDR3 runs 13 residues. Germline V lookup: CDR1 KGHSH, CDR2 LQKENI. V lost 3 bases and J 3 bases, leaving 7 bases between the germline ends. CDR3 in amino acids: CASSPGPTDTQYF. CDR3 DNA: TGTGCCAGCTCACCCGGCCCAACAGATACGCAGTATTTT. Together with reference TRBV18 and TRBJ2-3, the CDR3 gives the full variable domain: NAGVMQNPRHLVRRRGQEARLRCSPMKGHSHVYWYRQLPEEGLKFMVYLQKENIIDESGMPKERFSAEFPKEGPSILRIQQVVRGDSAAYFCASSPGPTDTQYFGPGTRLTVL.

This clonotype has a handful of counts. This chain joins TRBV18 and TRBJ2-7, with 8 bases that match TRBD1. The V segment lost 3 bases and the J segment 6 bases; nucleotides outside the gene matches: 4. CDR3 length: 13 residues. Germline CDR1 and CDR2: KGHSH and LQKENI. The DNA of the CDR3 is TGTGCCAGCTCACCGGACAGGGACTGCGAGCAGTACTTC. Amino acids: CASSPDRDCEQYF.

This clonotype has just a few counts. The chain employs TRBV20-1 and TRBJ2-5; no reliable D call. The CDR3 has 11 residues. V was clipped by 5 bases and J by 3 bases, with 7 bases between them. The germline V gene has CDR1 DFQATT and CDR2 SNEGSKA (reference sequence). The CDR3 DNA sequence: TGCAGTGCTTCAACTGAAGAGACCCAGTACTTC. It is translated as CSASTEETQYF.

As for this clonotype: A much larger clone differs by one base, so this may be a read error. The chain couples TRBV20-1 to TRBJ2-2; weak D call: TRBD1 (5 bases). The V end was cut by 6 bases, the J end by 6 bases, with 20 bases between. This CDR3 is 15 amino acids long. In germline, CDR1 is DFQATT, CDR2 SNEGSKA (reference sequence). In nucleotides, the CDR3 is TGCAGTGCCACCATAGGCAGGGCGATCCCCGGGGAGCTGTTTTTT. It encodes CSATIGRAIPGELFF.

The chain links TRBV4-1 to TRBJ1-5; D not certain. Germline V gene sequence: CDR1 MGHRA, CDR2 YSYEKL. CDR3 length equals 15 residues. Trimming took off 1 base at V and 8 bases at J, with 15 bases between the two ends. CDR3: CASSQGPGSVEPQHF. CDR3 DNA sequence: TGCGCCAGCAGCCAAGGGCCGGGGAGCGTAGAGCCCCAGCATTTT.

This clonotype showed up just once. A much larger clone is a single base away; this may be a read error. V and J are TRBV11-2 and TRBJ2-1; the D is unclear. Per the germline V gene, CDR1 is SGHAT and CDR2 is FQNNGV. V was cut by 1 base and J by 7 bases, with 11 bases left in between. The CDR3 runs to 14 residues. CDR3 sequence reads: CASSLAGPSNEQFF. CDR3 nucleotides: TGTGCCAGCAGCTTAGCCGGGCCGTCGAATGAGCAGTTCTTC.

This clonotype was counted ten times or more. V and J are TRBV29-1 and TRBJ2-1; 10 bases align to TRBD2. V shed 3 bases, J shed 4 bases, and the junction held 9 bases outside the gene matches. The CDR3 covers 16 residues. In germline, CDR1 is SQVTM, CDR2 ANQGSEA. The CDR3 loop is CSVESGGLAVYNEQFF. The CDR3 DNA sequence: TGCAGCGTTGAGAGTGGCGGACTAGCGGTTTACAATGAGCAGTTCTTC.

The table lists this clonotype with many counts. The chain carries TRBV3-1 and TRBJ2-1; no definite D call. Germline V CDR1 and CDR2: LGHDT, YNNKEL (reference sequence). Trimming stripped 1 base from V and 16 bases from J, with 14 bases between. This CDR3 has 12 amino acids. In nucleotides, the CDR3 is TGTGCCAGCAGCCAAGTTAAGGAGCGCCAATTCTTC. Translation: CASSQVKERQFF.

This clonotype was seen many times. The chain uses TRBV2 and TRBJ2-1; D call uncertain. V was trimmed by 4 bases and J by 4 bases, leaving 2 bases between them. The CDR3 sequence is 11 residues long. Germline V gene lookup returns CDR1 SNHLY and CDR2 FYNNEI. The CDR3 reads CASSAYNEQFF. The CDR3 DNA reads as TGTGCCAGCAGTGCTTACAATGAGCAGTTCTTC.

The sample holds many counts of this clonotype. The V call is TRBV28, the J call TRBJ1-5; the D is unclear. Germline assignment: CDR1 MDHEN and CDR2 SYDVKM. Trimming removed 7 bases at V and 3 bases at J, with 16 bases between. CDR3 length equals 15 residues. CDR3 in amino acids: CASTPVSGYNQPQHF. CDR3 sequence (DNA): TGTGCCAGCACTCCCGTGTCAGGCTACAATCAGCCCCAGCATTTT.

This clonotype was counted between two and nine times. A much larger clone differs from this one at a single base, so this may be a read error. Written as DNA, the CDR3 is TGCAGTGCTAGAGATGGATGGGGCTCGTACGAGCAGTACTTC. Its translation is CSARDGWGSYEQYF. The rearrangement uses TRBV20-1 and TRBJ2-7, with a tentative D call TRBD1 (5 bases). The germline CDR1 and CDR2 sequences are DFQATT and SNEGSKA (reference sequence). V was clipped by 0 bases and J by 4 bases, with 13 bases between them. The CDR3 has 14 residues.

On this clonotype: A much more abundant neighbour one base away suggests this may be a read error. The chain is built from TRBV29-1 and TRBJ2-7; no clear D. CDR3 length: 12 residues. V shed 3 bases and J shed 5 bases, with 11 bases lying between them. Germline V gene lookup returns CDR1 SQVTM and CDR2 ANQGSEA. CDR3 sequence reads: CSVDPGSHEQYF. CDR3 nucleotides: TGCAGCGTTGACCCGGGTAGCCACGAGCAGTACTTC.

This clonotype was seen at least ten times. The CDR3 sequence is CATSSGGQQPQHF. The CDR3 nucleotides read TGTGCCACCAGCTCTGGGGGTCAGCAGCCCCAGCATTTT. The chain uses TRBV24-1 and TRBJ1-5; perhaps TRBD1 as D (5 bases). Germline CDR1 is KGHDR and CDR2 is SFDVKD. The CDR3 contains 13 residues. With 7 bases removed from V and 7 bases from J, the gap between germline ends came to 13 bases.

On this clonotype itself: A read error may account for a junction end that differs from germline. The chain recombines TRBV5-1 with TRBJ2-1; 12 bases are a match to TRBD2. The CDR3 length is 16 residues. The V gene's germline CDR1 is SGHRS and CDR2 YFSETQ. The CDR3 loop reads CASSWEGLAGYNVQFF. The CDR3 nucleotides are TGCGCCAGCAGCTGGGAGGGACTAGCGGGCTACAATGTGCAGTTCTTC.

This clonotype has just a few counts. V and J are TRBV25-1 and TRBJ2-7, with a weak D call TRBD1 (6 bases). Germline V gives CDR1 MGHDK, CDR2 SYGVNS. This CDR3 has 13 amino acids. V was clipped by 10 bases and J by 2 bases, with 15 bases between them. The CDR3 sequence: CATRPTGTYEQYF. The CDR3 DNA sequence: TGTGCCACTCGACCTACAGGGACCTACGAGCAGTACTTC.

In the case of this clonotype: This may stem from a read error, because a much larger clone lies one nucleotide away. The V call is TRBV12-3 or TRBV12-4, the J call TRBJ2-2, with D unclear. Trimming shortened V by 6 bases and J by 6 bases, and 11 bases separated the two germline ends. CDR3 length: 13 amino acids. The CDR3 DNA sequence: TGTGCCAGCAGCCAAACTCGCTCCGGGGAGCTGTTTTTT. Translating gives CASSQTRSGELFF.

This clonotype was counted a few times. A single base separates this from a much larger clone, so it may be a read error. This rearrangement joins TRBV7-2 to TRBJ1-4; D not resolved. Per the germline V gene, CDR1 is SGHTA and CDR2 is FQGNSA. The CDR3 extends over 14 amino acids. CDR3 coding DNA: TGTGCCAGCAGCTCCTCCTCCCTTAATGAAGAACTGTTTTTT. Protein product: CASSSSSLNEELFF.

V and J are TRBV12-3 or TRBV12-4 and TRBJ1-1, with D unresolved. The V gene lost 1 base and the J gene lost 5 bases, with 8 bases spanning the gap. This CDR3 is built from 13 residues. CDR3 amino acids: CASSLVESTEAFF. CDR3 coding DNA: TGTGCCAGCAGTTTAGTTGAGAGTACTGAAGCTTTCTTT.

This chain connects TRBV7-3 to TRBJ2-7; D call uncertain. Trimming left V 5 bases short and J 0 bases short, with 14 bases between. The length of the CDR3 is 15 residues. In germline, CDR1 is SGHTA, CDR2 FQGTGA. The CDR3 sequence: CASSLRELNSYEQYF. CDR3 in DNA: TGTGCCAGCAGCCTCAGAGAGCTGAACTCCTACGAGCAGTACTTC.

Comment on this clonotype: This may come from a read error, since a much larger clone is one base off. This chain links TRBV5-1 with TRBJ1-4, with D unclear. The CDR3 spans 14 residues. Germline V lookup: CDR1 SGHRS, CDR2 YFSETQ. CDR3 loop: CASSLGSTNEKRFF. The DNA for the CDR3 is TGCGCCAGCAGCTTAGGTTCAACTAATGAAAAACGGTTTTTT. The full variable domain, rest sourced from reference TRBV5-1 and TRBJ1-4, is KAGVTQTPRYLIKTRGQQVTLSCSPISGHRSVSWYQQTPGQGLQFLFEYFSETQRNKGNFPGRFSGRQFSNSRSEMNVSTLELGDSALYLCASSLGSTNEKRFFGSGTQLSVL.

This clonotype has at least ten counts. V usage is TRBV20-1 and J usage is TRBJ2-1; D is uncertain. The germline gives CDR1 DFQATT, CDR2 SNEGSKA (reference sequence). The CDR3 is 17 residues long. The V end was cut by 0 bases, the J end by 0 bases, with 15 bases between. CDR3 nucleotides: TGCAGTGCTAGAGAACCGTTCGGGCTATACTCCTACAATGAGCAGTTCTTC. This encodes CSAREPFGLYSYNEQFF.

As for this clonotype: A much larger clone differs by one base, so this may be a read error. The V and J genes are TRBV11-2 and TRBJ2-5, with D hard to call. CDR3 size: 14 residues. Germline V gives CDR1 SGHAT, CDR2 FQNNGV. Trimming left V 1 base short and J 2 bases short, with 8 bases between. CDR3: CASSLGPVQETQYF. The CDR3 nucleotides are TGTGCCAGCAGCTTAGGACCTGTTCAAGAGACCCAGTACTTC.

CDR3 sequence (DNA): TGTGCCAGCAGTTTGGTAGGGACCATTGTAGAGGACGAGCAGTACTTC. Amino acids: CASSLVGTIVEDEQYF. This chain links TRBV28 with TRBJ2-7; either TRBD1 or TRBD2 may supply D (5 bases each). V was shortened by 3 bases and J by 5 bases, with 20 bases between the two germline ends. This CDR3 comprises 16 residues. CDR1 MDHEN and CDR2 SYDVKM come from the germline V gene.